Each of the 16 T cell receptor beta chains below was sequenced from the same sample in a study of T-cell reconstitution after alpha-beta-depleted transplantation in children. A library of TCRbeta sequences, prepared with unique molecular identifiers, was generated. TCRdb used MiXCR to reprocess the PCR reads, holding one entry per CDR3 protein. The sample includes around 700,000 distinct CDR3 sequences, about 12% of them seen just once. Here the sequenced sample was PBMCs, taken before TCRalphabeta/CD19-depleted stem cell transplant. Receptors were obtained from a girl aged 2 to 10 with congenital amegakaryocytic thrombocytopenia, due to receive a stem cell transplant.

This clonotype was found many times. This chain links TRBV27 with TRBJ2-5; no firm D call. Looked up from germline, CDR1 is MNHEY and CDR2 is SMNVEV (reference sequence). The CDR3 spans 14 residues. The V end was cut by 0 bases, the J end by 4 bases, with 9 bases between. The CDR3 sequence is CASSLSTWGETQYF. The CDR3 DNA reads TGTGCCAGCAGTTTATCCACTTGGGGAGAGACCCAGTACTTC.

This chain joins TRBV27 and TRBJ2-3; D not certain. This CDR3 has 14 amino acids. Germline V gene data show CDR1 as MNHEY and CDR2 as SMNVEV (reference sequence). The germline V and J ends were trimmed by 3 bases and 11 bases, with 18 bases remaining between them. In DNA, the CDR3 is TGTGCCAGCAGTTTGGTCCCTCCGTTGGGCGGGCAGTATTTT. Translating gives CASSLVPPLGGQYF.

This clonotype was counted ten times or more. The V and J genes are TRBV5-1 and TRBJ2-1; D may match TRBD1 or TRBD2 (5 bases each). Trimming pared 8 bases from V and 5 bases from J, leaving 17 bases between. Germline V gene sequence: CDR1 SGHRS, CDR2 YFSETQ. This CDR3 comprises 14 residues. The CDR3 bases are TGCGCCAGTAACCGGGACGCCGGAAACAATGAGCAGTTCTTC. It is translated as CASNRDAGNNEQFF.

The V gene is TRBV6-1, the J gene TRBJ1-1, with D possibly being TRBD1 (5 bases). Germline-derived CDR1 and CDR2 are MNHNS and SASEGT. Trimming pared 6 bases from V and 0 bases from J, leaving 14 bases between. This CDR3 is 15 amino acids long. The CDR3 DNA sequence: TGTGCCAGCAGACCTAAGGCGGGGCTGAACACTGAAGCTTTCTTT. This codes for CASRPKAGLNTEAFF.

This clonotype showed up just a few times. This chain uses TRBV29-1 with TRBJ2-3, with TRBD2 as a possible D gene (5 bases). The CDR3 is 16 amino acids. Trimming left V 0 bases short and J 1 base short, with 14 bases between. Germline assignment: CDR1 SQVTM and CDR2 ANQGSEA. The CDR3 region is CSVEDLQTTRTDTQYF. The DNA of the CDR3 is TGCAGCGTTGAAGATCTTCAGACTACACGCACAGATACGCAGTATTTT.

The table lists this clonotype with a few counts. V is TRBV29-1 and J is TRBJ2-3, with 10 bases lining up with TRBD1. Germline V gives CDR1 SQVTM, CDR2 ANQGSEA. Trimming cost V 7 bases and J 5 bases; bases outside gene matches: 6. The CDR3 length is 13 residues. In nucleotides, the CDR3 is TGCAGCGGTGGGGACAGGGGCCGAGATACGCAGTATTTT. It specifies CSGGDRGRDTQYF.

The chain has TRBV20-1 and TRBJ2-2; the D gene could be TRBD1 or TRBD2 (5 bases each). Trimming pared 6 bases from V and 3 bases from J, leaving 8 bases between. The CDR3 spans 12 residues. CDR1 DFQATT and CDR2 SNEGSKA come from the germline V gene (reference sequence). CDR3: CSALGDTGELFF. The CDR3 DNA reads as TGCAGTGCCTTGGGGGACACCGGGGAGCTGTTTTTT.

In its sample, this clonotype was seen many times. The genes are TRBV29-1 and TRBJ2-5; 10 nucleotides agree with TRBD2. V dropped 8 bases and J dropped 1; count of bases not matched to a gene: 4. The CDR3 has 13 residues. Per germline, CDR1 SQVTM and CDR2 ANQGSEA. CDR3 loop: CSPRLAGQETQYF. In DNA, the CDR3 is TGCAGCCCTAGACTAGCGGGCCAAGAGACCCAGTACTTC.

This clonotype has only a few counts. This rearrangement joins TRBV21-1 to TRBJ1-5. TRBV21-1 is termed a pseudogene. CDR3 length equals 13 residues. CDR3 region: CASSKAQIEPQHF. DNA for the CDR3: TGTGCCAGCAGCAAAGCGCAAATTGAGCCCCAGCATTTT.

CDR3 bases: TGCAGTGACGAAGCTCCGGCGGCGGGCTGGGACGAGCAGTACTTC. Amino acids: CSDEAPAAGWDEQYF. This sequence joins TRBV20-1 and TRBJ2-7, with D perhaps TRBD2 (5 bases). The CDR3 consists of 15 residues. Germline V gene sequence: CDR1 DFQATT, CDR2 SNEGSKA (reference sequence). Trimming cost V 7 bases and J 5 bases, with 24 bases left between them.

This clonotype was seen ten or more times. The chain carries TRBV11-2 and TRBJ2-7; D unclear. The CDR3 spans 16 residues. Germline V gives CDR1 SGHAT, CDR2 FQNNGV. V was cut by 5 bases and J by 4 bases, with 21 bases left in between. In nucleotides, the CDR3 is TGTGCCAGCAGCGACAAAAGGACGGCCGGAAATTACGAGCAGTACTTC. It specifies CASSDKRTAGNYEQYF.

This clonotype has a handful of counts. The genes are TRBV7-9 and TRBJ1-1; D gene unclear. Germline loops: CDR1 SEHNR, CDR2 FQNEAQ (reference sequence). CDR3 length equals 15 residues. V was cut by 1 base and J by 3 bases, with 12 bases left in between. In nucleotides, the CDR3 is TGTGCCAGCAGCTTAGGGAGGAGGGAAGACACTGAAGCTTTCTTT. This gives the protein CASSLGRREDTEAFF. The whole variable domain, filled in from reference TRBV7-9 and TRBJ1-1, reads DTGVSQNPRHKITKRGQNVTFRCDPISEHNRLYWYRQTLGQGPEFLTYFQNEAQLEKSRLLSDRFSAERPKGSFSTLEIQRTEQGDSAMYLCASSLGRREDTEAFFGQGTRLTVV.

V is TRBV25-1 and J is TRBJ2-7, with TRBD2 matching over 7 bases. The trim removed 1 base at V and 3 bases at J, leaving 6 bases unmatched. Germline V gene lookup returns CDR1 MGHDK and CDR2 SYGVNS. The CDR3 totals 15 residues. Here the CDR3 DNA reads TGTGCCAGCAGTGAATGGGAGACTAGCAGCTACGAGCAGTACTTC. This gives the protein CASSEWETSSYEQYF.

This chain links TRBV15 with TRBJ1-3; D is undetermined. Germline CDR1 LNHNV, CDR2 YYDKDF (reference sequence). The CDR3 totals 15 residues. Trimming stripped 5 bases from V and 0 bases from J, with 11 bases between. This CDR3 reads CATSPRLGSGNTIYF. CDR3 DNA: TGTGCCACCAGCCCCCGACTGGGCTCTGGAAACACCATATATTTT.

This clonotype was detected many times. The CDR3 region has the DNA TGTGCCAGCAGCTTAGGGACGGGAGTGGAGGAGACGCAGTATTTT. Translation: CASSLGTGVEETQYF. The chain combines TRBV7-6 with TRBJ2-3; a weak D match, TRBD2 (6 bases). CDR1 and CDR2 from the germline V gene are SGHVS and FNYEAQ. This CDR3 has 15 amino acids. V shed 1 base and J shed 9 bases, with 17 bases lying between them. Looking up the rest from reference TRBV7-6 and TRBJ2-3 gives the full variable domain: GAGVSQSPRYKVTKRGQDVALRCDPISGHVSLYWYRQALGQGPEFLTYFNYEAQQDKSGLPNDRFSAERPEGSISTLTIQRTEQRDSAMYRCASSLGTGVEETQYFGPGTRLTVL.

There are many counts of this clonotype. The chain joins TRBV9 to TRBJ2-2; D ambiguous. Germline lookup yields CDR1 SGDLS and CDR2 YYNGEE. Deletions cut 0 bases from V and 6 bases from J, with 3 bases between. This CDR3 has 12 residues. The CDR3 DNA reads TGTGCCAGCAGCGTAGTAGCCGGGGAGCTGTTTTTT. Translating it yields CASSVVAGELFF.